Shown below are 21 T cell receptor beta chains from a single sample sequenced in a study of monozygotic twins with inflammatory bowel disease. TCRdb derives one entry per CDR3 protein from the 5' RACE reads, leaving out DNA. Found here are about 85,000 distinct CDR3 sequences; the top ten clones hold roughly 7%. Input material: blood. These receptors were obtained from a human donor with ulcerative colitis or Crohn's disease, or a healthy co-twin of an affected twin (not recorded which).

The CDR3 sequence is CSARDNGGAKNIQYF. The chain is built from TRBV20-1 and TRBJ2-4; TCRdb selects TRBD1, and the lack of DNA leaves this call unchecked. CDR3 length: 15 residues. Per germline, CDR1 DFQATT and CDR2 SNEGSKA (reference sequence).

The gene calls are TRBV15 and TRBJ2-5; TCRdb gives TRBD2 as the D gene, but with no DNA this cannot be confirmed. Germline V gene sequence: CDR1 LNHNV, CDR2 YYDKDF (reference sequence). The length of the CDR3 is 15 residues. CDR3 in amino acids: CATSRDTGRVETQYF.

V gene TRBV20-1 combines with J gene TRBJ2-6. The CDR3 is 14 residues long. Germline V gene sequence: CDR1 DFQATT, CDR2 SNEGSKA (reference sequence). CDR3 amino acids: CSASPSAGANVLTF.

This chain uses TRBV6-2 or TRBV6-3 with TRBJ1-6; checking the TCRdb D call of TRBD1 is not possible without DNA. Germline CDR1 reads MNHEY; CDR2 reads SVGEGT. The CDR3 loop spans 18 amino acids. The CDR3 region is CASSYSAGTGDPNSPLHF.

The CDR3 sequence: CASRRTGTSGRNNEQFF. The chain uses TRBV7-2 and TRBJ2-1; TCRdb selects TRBD2, and the lack of DNA leaves this call unchecked. Germline values: CDR1 SGHTA, CDR2 FQGNSA. CDR3 length: 17 residues.

The CDR3 protein is CASSYRAGLPYEQYF. This rearrangement joins TRBV6-5 to TRBJ2-7; there is no DNA to check the TCRdb D call of TRBD1. This CDR3 has 15 residues. In germline, CDR1 is MNHEY, CDR2 SVGAGI.

This CDR3 reads CASSFLYGGKNTEAFF. This chain connects TRBV5-1 to TRBJ1-1. This CDR3 contains 16 residues. From germline, CDR1 is SGHRS and CDR2 YFSETQ.

This chain joins TRBV29-1 and TRBJ1-3. Germline lookup yields CDR1 SQVTM and CDR2 ANQGSEA. The CDR3 totals 14 residues. This CDR3 is CSFGKADSGNTIYF.

This rearrangement joins TRBV12-3 or TRBV12-4 to TRBJ2-7; TCRdb's assignment of TRBD1 cannot be checked, as there is no DNA. There are 16 residues in the CDR3. The CDR3: CASSRTGTGGSYEQYF.

V is TRBV6-5 and J is TRBJ2-1; TCRdb's D call of TRBD2 is untestable without DNA. CDR3 size: 12 residues. Germline-derived CDR1 and CDR2 are MNHEY and SVGAGI. CDR3 sequence: CASSYSVGEQFF.

The chain employs TRBV5-1 and TRBJ2-7; with no DNA, the TCRdb D assignment of TRBD1 cannot be verified. The CDR3 is made up of 16 amino acids. The germline CDR1 and CDR2 sequences are SGHRS and YFSETQ. CDR3 protein: CASSLVAGDPTYEQYF.

The rearrangement uses TRBV3-1 and TRBJ1-1. Germline loops: CDR1 LGHDT, CDR2 YNNKEL (reference sequence). The CDR3 contains 14 residues. The CDR3 loop reads CASSQDRWGTEAFF. Drawing the rest from reference TRBV3-1 and TRBJ1-1, the complete variable domain is DTAVSQTPKYLVTQMGNDKSIKCEQNLGHDTMYWYKQDSKKFLKIMFSYNNKELIINETVPNRFSPKSPDKAHLNLHINSLELGDSAVYFCASSQDRWGTEAFFGQGTRLTVV.

This chain links TRBV20-1 with TRBJ1-4. Germline values: CDR1 DFQATT, CDR2 SNEGSKA (reference sequence). CDR3 length: 15 amino acids. CDR3 amino acids: CSARDWSGRNEKLFF.

J is TRBJ1-1 and V is TRBV6-5; TCRdb returns TRBD1, unconfirmable since there is no DNA. This CDR3 has 13 amino acids. CDR1 is MNHEY, CDR2 SVGAGI, per germline. CDR3: CASNQQGGTEAFF.

The chain recombines TRBV4-2 with TRBJ2-2; TCRdb lists TRBD2, though no DNA is available to test this call. The CDR3 runs 17 residues. Germline V gene lookup returns CDR1 LGHNA and CDR2 YNFKEQ. The chain's CDR3 is CASSQEGIATNTGELFF.

This chain links TRBV5-6 with TRBJ2-7. The germline V gene has CDR1 SGHDT and CDR2 YYEEEE. The CDR3 loop spans 11 amino acids. CDR3 residues: CASSFGGEQYF.

This sequence joins TRBV5-6 and TRBJ2-1; TCRdb gives TRBD1 as the D gene, but with no DNA this cannot be confirmed. Germline-derived CDR1 and CDR2 are SGHDT and YYEEEE. The CDR3 extends over 17 amino acids. The CDR3 sequence is CASSLASPEILANEQFF.

The chain has TRBV2 and TRBJ1-4. The CDR3 sequence is 14 residues long. Per germline, CDR1 SNHLY and CDR2 FYNNEI. The CDR3 sequence: CASSAYGRGGKLFF.

The genes are TRBV3-1 and TRBJ2-5; without DNA, the TCRdb call of TRBD2 cannot be checked. The germline CDR1 and CDR2 sequences are LGHDT and YNNKEL (reference sequence). The CDR3 length is 14 residues. CDR3 protein: CASSPPPSGQTQYF.

The chain couples TRBV12-3 or TRBV12-4 to TRBJ1-2. The CDR3 spans 14 residues. The CDR3 spells CASRPSRGSPDYTF.

The chain employs TRBV5-1 and TRBJ2-3. The germline CDR1 and CDR2 sequences are SGHRS and YFSETQ. This CDR3 is built from 15 residues. Here the CDR3 reads CASSLGSASTDTQYF. Using reference TRBV5-1 and TRBJ2-3 for the parts outside the CDR3, the full variable domain is KAGVTQTPRYLIKTRGQQVTLSCSPISGHRSVSWYQQTPGQGLQFLFEYFSETQRNKGNFPGRFSGRQFSNSRSEMNVSTLELGDSALYLCASSLGSASTDTQYFGPGTRLTVL.